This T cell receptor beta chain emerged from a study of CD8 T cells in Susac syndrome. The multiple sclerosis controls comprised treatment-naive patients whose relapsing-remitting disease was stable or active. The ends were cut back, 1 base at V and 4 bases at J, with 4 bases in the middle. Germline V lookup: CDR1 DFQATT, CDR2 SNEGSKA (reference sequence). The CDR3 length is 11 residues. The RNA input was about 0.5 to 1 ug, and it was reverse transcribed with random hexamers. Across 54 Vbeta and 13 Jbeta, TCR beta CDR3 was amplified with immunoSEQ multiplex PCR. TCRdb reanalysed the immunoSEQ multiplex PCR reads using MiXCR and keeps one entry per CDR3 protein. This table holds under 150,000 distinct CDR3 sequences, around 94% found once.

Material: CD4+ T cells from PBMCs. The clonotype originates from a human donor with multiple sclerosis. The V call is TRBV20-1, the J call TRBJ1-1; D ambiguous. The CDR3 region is CSARVVTEAFF. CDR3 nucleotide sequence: TGCAGTGCTAGAGTGGTCACTGAAGCTTTCTTT.